The 23 T cell receptor beta chains presented below share a single source sample, sequenced in a study of cytomegalovirus exposure and HLA in healthy donors. The PCR had 60 Vbeta and 13 Jbeta primers. The method was immunoSEQ multiplex PCR; TCRdb's version includes in-frame clones alone and lacks a portion of them. The profile shows around 150,000 clones, 70% to 80% of them singletons. Specimen: PBMCs. These receptors were obtained from a man aged 30 to 39 in good health and CMV-seronegative.

J is TRBJ2-7 and V is TRBV4-1, with 8 nucleotides matching TRBD1. The CDR3 covers 13 residues. Per the germline V gene, CDR1 is MGHRA and CDR2 is YSYEKL. The J segment lost 5 bases and the V segment lost 5 bases, leaving 5 bases of the junction unmatched. CDR3 protein: CASSTRTGNEQYF. In nucleotides, the CDR3 is TGCGCCAGCAGCACCCGGACAGGGAACGAGCAGTACTTC.

This chain connects TRBV25-1 to TRBJ2-6; D perhaps matches TRBD1 (6 bases). The CDR3 length is 16 residues. The V gene's germline CDR1 is MGHDK and CDR2 SYGVNS. V was trimmed by 1 base and J by 2 bases, leaving 9 bases between them. CDR3 region: CASSESGATGANVLTF. The CDR3 region has the DNA TGTGCCAGCAGTGAATCAGGGGCCACTGGGGCCAACGTCCTGACTTTC.

The chain combines TRBV5-1 with TRBJ2-1; 7 nucleotides match TRBD1. The V segment lost 0 bases and the J segment 1 base; nucleotides outside the gene matches: 4. The CDR3 spans 16 residues. Germline V gene data show CDR1 as SGHRS and CDR2 as YFSETQ. For the CDR3, the DNA is TGCGCCAGCAGCTTGGTTGGGACAGCTTCCTACAATGAGCAGTTCTTC. It encodes CASSLVGTASYNEQFF.

This chain connects TRBV10-3 to TRBJ2-2; 8 positions match TRBD2. From germline, CDR1 is ENHRY and CDR2 SYGVKD. Trimming cost V 4 bases and J 4 bases; bases outside gene matches: 5. The CDR3 runs 15 residues. CDR3 protein: CAISVASGSTGELFF. The DNA of the CDR3 is TGTGCCATCAGTGTTGCCAGCGGGAGCACCGGGGAGCTGTTTTTT.

This clone was found a few times. The V and J genes are TRBV4-1 and TRBJ2-7, with 9 bases fitting TRBD1. CDR1 and CDR2 from the germline V gene are MGHRA and YSYEKL. CDR3 length: 13 amino acids. Trimming at V came to 4 bases and at J to 4 bases, leaving 2 bases not matched to a gene. CDR3 amino acids: CASSLDRGYEQYF. In DNA, the CDR3 is TGCGCCAGCAGCCTCGACAGGGGGTACGAGCAGTACTTC.

This clone appeared a single time. CDR3 bases: TGTGCCAGCAATCGGGAAGGCCCTAATGAAAAACTGTTTTTT. This gives the protein CASNREGPNEKLFF. This chain joins TRBV5-6 and TRBJ1-4; D unresolved. The CDR3 totals 14 residues. The ends were cut back, 6 bases at V and 3 bases at J, with 12 bases in the middle. CDR1 is SGHDT and CDR2 is YYEEEE in the germline V gene. Drawing the rest from reference TRBV5-6 and TRBJ1-4, the complete variable domain is DAGVTQSPTHLIKTRGQQVTLRCSPKSGHDTVSWYQQALGQGPQFIFQYYEEEERQRGNFPDRFSGHQFPNYSSELNVNALLLGDSALYLCASNREGPNEKLFFGSGTQLSVL.

A few counts support this clone. This CDR3 is also generated by other DNA sequences in the sample. The chain has TRBV6-1 and TRBJ2-2; 8 bases match TRBD2. The CDR3 spans 15 residues. The germline CDR1 and CDR2 sequences are MNHNS and SASEGT. V shed 1 base, J shed 5 bases, and the junction held 3 bases outside the gene matches. The CDR3 sequence: CASSEGAGETGELFF. CDR3 DNA sequence: TGTGCCAGCAGTGAAGGAGCGGGAGAGACCGGGGAGCTGTTTTTT.

In DNA form, the CDR3 reads TGTGCCAGCACAGGGCCGGGAGCAGATACGCAGTATTTT. It translates to CASTGPGADTQYF. This chain joins TRBV6-1 and TRBJ2-3; D is possibly TRBD2 (6 bases). Trimming left V 7 bases short and J 4 bases short, with 12 bases between. The CDR3 is made up of 13 amino acids. Germline values: CDR1 MNHNS, CDR2 SASEGT.

The J gene is TRBJ2-7, the V gene TRBV7-2; a weak D match, TRBD2 (6 bases). The V and J ends lost 5 bases and 0 bases respectively, with 11 bases between them. This CDR3 comprises 14 residues. The germline CDR1 and CDR2 sequences are SGHTA and FQGNSA. The CDR3 sequence: CASSGGEHSYEQYF. For the CDR3, the DNA is TGTGCCAGCAGCGGAGGGGAGCACTCCTACGAGCAGTACTTC.

This clone was counted a few times. The chain links TRBV4-3 to TRBJ1-2, with 8 bases aligning to TRBD1. The CDR3 has 16 residues. V gave up 0 bases and J gave up 5 bases; unmatched junction bases: 8. Germline-derived CDR1 and CDR2 are LGHNA and YSLEER. CDR3 sequence (DNA): TGCGCCAGCAGCCAAGACGACCCGACAGGGGATTATGGCTACACCTTC. Translated: CASSQDDPTGDYGYTF.

The chain is built from TRBV27 and TRBJ2-2, with TRBD1 matching over 8 bases. Germline CDR1 reads MNHEY; CDR2 reads SMNVEV (reference sequence). V was pared by 5 bases and J by 4 bases, with 6 bases of the junction left unmatched. This CDR3 contains 15 residues. The CDR3 DNA reads as TGTGCCAGCAGTCCCAGGACAGGGTCCACCGGGGAGCTGTTTTTT. The encoded protein is CASSPRTGSTGELFF.

This chain joins TRBV9 and TRBJ2-7, with 11 bases matching TRBD2. Germline V CDR1 and CDR2: SGDLS, YYNGEE. The CDR3 consists of 15 residues. V shed 0 bases and J 7 bases; nucleotides not matched to a gene: 6. This chain's CDR3 is CASSVDSGRAVEQYF. The DNA for the CDR3 is TGTGCCAGCAGCGTAGATAGCGGGAGGGCGGTTGAGCAGTACTTC.

The chain recombines TRBV5-1 with TRBJ2-1; 11 nucleotides agree with TRBD2. Germline V gives CDR1 SGHRS, CDR2 YFSETQ. Trimming cost V 1 base and J 3 bases; bases outside gene matches: 3. There are 16 residues in the CDR3. In DNA form, the CDR3 reads TGCGCCAGCAGCTTGCAGACTAGCGGGATCTACAATGAGCAGTTCTTC. Translating it yields CASSLQTSGIYNEQFF.

The DNA for the CDR3 is TGCGCCAGCAGCTTGCCACTAGCGGGGGACTACGAGCAGTACTTC. Amino acids: CASSLPLAGDYEQYF. The V gene is TRBV5-1, the J gene TRBJ2-7, with 11 bases fitting TRBD2. This CDR3 is built from 15 residues. Per germline, CDR1 SGHRS and CDR2 YFSETQ. V lost 1 base to trimming and J lost 3 bases; unmatched junction nucleotides: 3.

The chain is built from TRBV6-1 and TRBJ1-1, with 10 nucleotides matching TRBD1. In germline, CDR1 is MNHNS, CDR2 SASEGT. The CDR3 runs to 15 residues. Trimming removed 4 bases from V and 4 bases from J; junction bases left unmatched: 6. The CDR3 spells CASSAGTGDPTEAFF. Written as DNA, the CDR3 is TGTGCCAGCAGTGCTGGGACAGGGGACCCCACTGAAGCTTTCTTT.

The rearrangement links TRBV6-6 to TRBJ1-5, with D possibly being TRBD1 (5 bases). V lost 7 bases and J 1 base, leaving 14 bases between the germline ends. The CDR3 length is 15 residues. CDR1 and CDR2 from the germline V gene are MNHNY and SVGAGI (reference sequence). For the CDR3, the DNA is TGTGCCAGCAACTTAGGGGATTCAAGCAATCAGCCCCAGCATTTT. As protein: CASNLGDSSNQPQHF.

The genes are TRBV6-1 and TRBJ2-7; D is undetermined. The V gene lost 3 bases and the J gene lost 2 bases, with 17 bases spanning the gap. The V gene's germline CDR1 is MNHNS and CDR2 SASEGT. CDR3 size: 16 residues. CDR3 sequence: CASSELSRTRAYEQYF. Written as DNA, the CDR3 is TGTGCCAGCAGTGAGCTCTCTCGAACACGGGCCTACGAGCAGTACTTC.

The rearrangement links TRBV6-1 to TRBJ2-2; the D gene is possibly TRBD2 (7 bases). This CDR3 comprises 14 residues. V was cut by 9 bases and J by 3 bases, with 14 bases left in between. Germline V lookup: CDR1 MNHNS, CDR2 SASEGT. CDR3 in DNA: TGTGCCAGGGGAGGGGGGGTATACACCGGGGAGCTGTTTTTT. Translation gives CARGGGVYTGELFF.

This chain connects TRBV5-1 to TRBJ2-2; D is uncertain. Germline values: CDR1 SGHRS, CDR2 YFSETQ. The CDR3 totals 14 residues. Trimming cost V 0 bases and J 7 bases, with 10 bases left between them. The CDR3 here is CASSLEAANGELFF. The CDR3 DNA follows: TGCGCCAGCAGCTTGGAGGCGGCGAACGGGGAGCTGTTTTTT.

The chain uses TRBV21-1 and TRBJ2-1; the listed D gene, TRBD2, was not tested against the DNA. TRBV21-1 represents a pseudogene. The CDR3 spans 17 residues. CDR3 sequence reads: CASSIRPGLQLVNEQFF. Written as DNA, the CDR3 is TGTGCCAGCAGCATCCGTCCGGGACTCCAACTCGTTAATGAGCAGTTCTTC.

The genes are TRBV5-1 and TRBJ2-5; D perhaps matches TRBD2 (6 bases). V was shortened by 5 bases and J by 5 bases, with 19 bases between the two germline ends. The germline CDR1 and CDR2 sequences are SGHRS and YFSETQ. The CDR3 consists of 15 residues. This CDR3 is CASSVSGRGLETQYF. The CDR3 nucleotides are TGCGCCAGCAGTGTTTCCGGGAGAGGTTTGGAGACCCAGTACTTC.

This clone was seen only a few times. The genes are TRBV5-1 and TRBJ2-5, with 8 bases aligning to TRBD2. Germline values: CDR1 SGHRS, CDR2 YFSETQ. CDR3 size: 15 residues. The V gene end was trimmed by 4 bases and the J gene end by 4 bases; junction bases not matched to a gene: 9. DNA of the CDR3: TGCGCCAGCAGCCCATGGTCGGGAGGGGGAGAGACCCAGTACTTC. The encoded protein is CASSPWSGGGETQYF.

The rearrangement uses TRBV10-3 and TRBJ2-7; 12 bases fit TRBD2. Germline-derived CDR1 and CDR2 are ENHRY and SYGVKD. V lost 4 bases, J lost 0 bases, and 4 bases stayed unmatched. The CDR3 has 16 amino acids. DNA of the CDR3: TGTGCCATCAGTGGGAGACTAGCGGGAGTCTCCTACGAGCAGTACTTC. This codes for CAISGRLAGVSYEQYF.